These T cell receptor beta chains were read from a single sample in a study of cytomegalovirus exposure and HLA in healthy donors. TCRdb's table, derived via immunoSEQ multiplex PCR, lists solely in-frame clones and lacks some. The table records over 150,000 clones, approximately 78% of them present only once. The sample comprised PBMCs. These receptors came from a woman aged 18-30 years in good health and CMV-seronegative. Both conserved end residues are part of each CDR3. The D gene is left open where the match is weak. Clone size is not always given. Where it is, it says once, few, many or a class for expanded clones.

TRBV28	NA	TRBJ1-1	TRBD1	TGTGCCAGCACCACTCCTCTGGGGACAGGGCTGACTGAAGCTTTCTTT	CASTTPLGTGLTEAFF
TRBV2	NA	TRBJ2-5	NA	TGTGCCAGCCCCGGACACTCCGAAGAGACCCAGTACTTC	CASPGHSEETQYF
TRBV1	NA	TRBJ1-6	NA	TGCACCAGCAGAAGGACAGGCGATAATTCACCCCTCCACTTT	CTSRRTGDNSPLHF
TRBV7-8	NA	TRBJ2-7	NA	TGTGCCAGCAGCTCCAGCTCCTACGAGCAGTACTTC	CASSSSSYEQYF
TRBV15	NA	TRBJ2-1	NA	TGTGCCACCAGCAGAAATCCCCTTAGCTCCTACAATGAGCAGTTCTTC	CATSRNPLSSYNEQFF
TRBV18	NA	TRBJ2-5	TRBD2	TGTGCCAGCTCACCACTCGCGGGGGGCTGGGAAGAGACCCAGTACTTC	CASSPLAGGWEETQYF
TRBV19	NA	TRBJ2-5	TRBD1	TGTGCCAGTAGTATAGTGGGGACAGTAGAGACCCAGTACTTC	CASSIVGTVETQYF
TRBV5-1	once	TRBJ2-3	TRBD2	TGCGCCAGCAGCTCGGTCGGGACTAGCTTTTTTGAAGATACGCAGTATTTT	CASSSVGTSFFEDTQYF
TRBV7-6	NA	TRBJ2-7	NA	TGTGCCAGCAGCTCCTTGGTCGACTACGAGCAGTACTTC	CASSSLVDYEQYF
TRBV7-9	NA	TRBJ1-2	NA	TGTGCCAGCAGCTTATCCGCCGTCGACAGTGACTACACCTTC	CASSLSAVDSDYTF
TRBV6-5	NA	TRBJ1-1	NA	TGTGCCAGCAGTCCAGGGTGGAGCGCTGAAGCTTTCTTT	CASSPGWSAEAFF
TRBV27	NA	TRBJ2-1	TRBD2	TGTGCCAGCAGTTTTGCCCTTCCACTAGCGGGCTCCTACAATGAGCAGTTCTTC	CASSFALPLAGSYNEQFF
TRBV5-4	NA	TRBJ1-2	TRBD1	TGTGCCAGCAGCCCAAGACAGGGGCTGAACTATGGCTACACCTTC	CASSPRQGLNYGYTF
TRBV9	NA	TRBJ1-6	NA	TGTGCCAGCAGCGACCCGGAGGGCTATAATTCACCCCTCCACTTT	CASSDPEGYNSPLHF
TRBV5-1	few	TRBJ2-1	TRBD2	TGCGCCAGCCGTCCCGGGACTAGCGGATACAATGAGCAGTTCTTC	CASRPGTSGYNEQFF
TRBV19	NA	TRBJ1-5	NA	TGTGCCAGTAGTATTGGCCAGGGAGGGACTCAGCCCCAGCATTTT	CASSIGQGGTQPQHF
TRBV6-1	NA	TRBJ1-4	NA	TGTGCCAGCAGCGGGTCAGCAGGGACTAATGAAAAACTGTTTTTT	CASSGSAGTNEKLFF
TRBV19	NA	TRBJ1-2	TRBD1	TGTGCCAGTAGTTCGCGACAGGGGGCCCTCTATGGCTACACCTTC	CASSSRQGALYGYTF
TRBV7-9	NA	TRBJ2-5	TRBD1	TGTGCCAGCAGCCGAATATACCAGGGGGCCCGGGAGACCCAGTACTTC	CASSRIYQGARETQYF
TRBV9	NA	TRBJ2-5	TRBD1	TGTGCCAGCAGCGCAGAGCCAGGGGGCATAGAGACCCAGTACTTC	CASSAEPGGIETQYF
TRBV14	NA	TRBJ1-2	TRBD1	TGTGCCAGCAGCCGCGACAGGGGTTCTAACTATGGCTACACCTTC	CASSRDRGSNYGYTF
TRBV7-3	NA	TRBJ2-1	NA	TGTGCCAGCAGCCCGGGAGCCTCCTACAATGAGCAGTTCTTC	CASSPGASYNEQFF
TRBV19	NA	TRBJ1-1	NA	TGTGCCAGTAGCTTCACCGCGGGTGGGAACACTGAAGCTTTCTTT	CASSFTAGGNTEAFF
TRBV9	NA	TRBJ2-1	NA	TGTGCCAGCAGCATGGGCGGGTTCAATTACAATGAGCAGTTCTTC	CASSMGGFNYNEQFF
TRBV28	once	TRBJ2-3	NA	TGTGCCAGCAGTTCAGCTAGCGACCCTAGCACAGATACGCAGTATTTT	CASSSASDPSTDTQYF
TRBV10-2	NA	TRBJ2-1	NA	TGCGCCAGCAGTGAGTCCCGGACTATTTTCTATGAGCAGTTCTTC	CASSESRTIFYEQFF
TRBV7-8	NA	TRBJ1-6	NA	TGTGCCAGCAGCTTACAGGAATCCTATAATTCACCCCTCCACTTT	CASSLQESYNSPLHF
TRBV6-1	NA	TRBJ1-2	NA	TGTGCCAGCAGCGTAAATGTTCAGGGATTCGATGGCTACACCTTC	CASSVNVQGFDGYTF
TRBV7-2	NA	TRBJ2-5	TRBD2	TGTGCCAGCAGCCGAACTAGCGGACAGACCCAGTACTTC	CASSRTSGQTQYF
TRBV4-1	few	TRBJ2-2	TRBD2	TGCGCCAGCAGCCAGCAAGGGCGGGGGGGCACCGGGGAGCTGTTTTTT	CASSQQGRGGTGELFF
TRBV5-1	NA	TRBJ2-5	NA	TGCGCCAGCAGCATCGCAGGGGCGGAGGAGACCCAGTACTTC	CASSIAGAEETQYF
TRBV6-6	NA	TRBJ1-1	NA	TGTGCCAGCACCCTAGCGAACACTGAAGCTTTCTTT	CASTLANTEAFF
TRBV5-1	NA	TRBJ2-5	NA	TGCGCCAGCAGCTCCGGGACTTACCAAGAGACCCAGTACTTC	CASSSGTYQETQYF
TRBV9	NA	TRBJ2-7	TRBD1	TGTGCCAGCAGCGTAGGGGGGGGACAGGGAACGTACGAGCAGTACTTC	CASSVGGGQGTYEQYF
TRBV7-9	once	TRBJ2-3	TRBD2	TGTGCCGGGGCGGGGGTAGATACGCAGTATTTT	CAGAGVDTQYF
TRBV7-2	NA	TRBJ1-1	NA	TGTGCCAGCAGCCCGCCTGGAGGCAGTGAAGCTTTCTTT	CASSPPGGSEAFF
TRBV5-4	NA	TRBJ1-1	TRBD1	TGTGCCAGCAGCCCCCCGGGACAGGTGAACACTGAAGCTTTCTTT	CASSPPGQVNTEAFF
TRBV4-2	NA	TRBJ2-7	TRBD2	TGTGCCAGCAGCCTTACTAGCGCCAACTCCTACGAGCAGTACTTC	CASSLTSANSYEQYF
TRBV5-5	few	TRBJ1-4	TRBD1	TGTGCCAGCAGCTTACAGGGGGCGAGGGAAAAACTGTTTTTT	CASSLQGAREKLFF
TRBV11-2	NA	TRBJ2-3	NA	TGTGCCAGCAGCTTGCAGGGTCCGGATACGCAGTATTTT	CASSLQGPDTQYF
TRBV18	NA	TRBJ2-1	TRBD2	TGTGCCAGCTCGATTAGCGGGGGGGTCTCCAATGAGCAGTTCTTC	CASSISGGVSNEQFF
TRBV7-2	NA	TRBJ2-5	TRBD2	TGTGCCAGCAGCTTAAGGCTAGCGGCCCAAGAGACCCAGTACTTC	CASSLRLAAQETQYF
TRBV5-5	NA	TRBJ1-5	NA	TGTGCCAGCAGCTTCGGAGGGAATCAGCCCCAGCATTTT	CASSFGGNQPQHF
TRBV15	few	TRBJ2-1	TRBD1	TGTGCCACCAGCCGTATTTCTCCGGGACAGGGGGCAAGTGAGCAGTTCTTC	CATSRISPGQGASEQFF
TRBV23-1	once	TRBJ2-1	TRBD2	TGCGCCAGCAGCTGGACTAGCGGGAGTGAGGGTGAGCAGTTCTTC	CASSWTSGSEGEQFF
TRBV19	NA	TRBJ1-5	TRBD1	TGTGCCAGTTCTTCCGGGACAGGGGGTTCGAGGCGCAATCAGCCCCAGCATTTT	CASSSGTGGSRRNQPQHF
TRBV28	NA	TRBJ2-1	TRBD2	TGTGCCAGCAGTACTAGCGGGAAAGTCGGTGAGCAGTTCTTC	CASSTSGKVGEQFF
TRBV19	NA	TRBJ1-2	TRBD1	TGTGCCAGTAGTGCTTCCGGGACAGGGCGAACTGGCTACACCTTC	CASSASGTGRTGYTF